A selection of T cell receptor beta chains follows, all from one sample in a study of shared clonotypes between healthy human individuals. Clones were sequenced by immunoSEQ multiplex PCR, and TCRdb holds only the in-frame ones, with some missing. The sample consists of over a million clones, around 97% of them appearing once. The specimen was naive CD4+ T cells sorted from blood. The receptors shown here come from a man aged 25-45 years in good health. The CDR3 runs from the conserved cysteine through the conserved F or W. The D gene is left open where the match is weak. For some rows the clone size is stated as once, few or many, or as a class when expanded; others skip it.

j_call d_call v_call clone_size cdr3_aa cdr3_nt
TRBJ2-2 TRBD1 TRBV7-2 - CASSAYPTGGLGGELFF TGTGCCAGCAGCGCATACCCGACAGGGGGCTTGGGCGGGGAGCTGTTTTTT
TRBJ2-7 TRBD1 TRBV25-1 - CASSESGRGIYEQYF TGTGCCAGCAGTGAATCGGGCAGGGGGATCTACGAGCAGTACTTC
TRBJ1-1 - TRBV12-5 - CASGSAGRTEAFF TGTGCTAGTGGTTCGGCCGGGCGGACTGAAGCTTTCTTT
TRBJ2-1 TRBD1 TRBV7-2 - CASSADRGPYNEQFF TGTGCCAGCAGCGCTGACAGGGGTCCCTACAATGAGCAGTTCTTC
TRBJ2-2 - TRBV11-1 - CASSLWRLDGELFF TGTGCCAGCAGCTTGTGGCGGCTTGACGGGGAGCTGTTTTTT
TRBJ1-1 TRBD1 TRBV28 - CASSRDSVTEAFF TGTGCCAGCAGCCGGGACAGCGTCACTGAAGCTTTCTTT
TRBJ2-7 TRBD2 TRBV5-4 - CASSRRTSGSSSYEQYF TGTGCCAGCAGCCGAAGGACTAGCGGGTCCAGCTCCTACGAGCAGTACTTC
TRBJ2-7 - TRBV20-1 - CSARGYEQYF TGCAGTGCTAGGGGGTACGAGCAGTACTTC
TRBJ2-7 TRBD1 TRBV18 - CASSMGSRDRDYEQYF TGTGCCAGCTCAATGGGTTCCCGGGACAGGGATTACGAGCAGTACTTC
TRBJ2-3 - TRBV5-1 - CASSIGLITDTQYF TGCGCCAGCAGCATTGGACTAATAACAGATACGCAGTATTTT
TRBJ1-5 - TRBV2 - CASSGGPLSNQPQHF TGTGCCAGCAGTGGGGGGCCCCTTAGCAATCAGCCCCAGCATTTT
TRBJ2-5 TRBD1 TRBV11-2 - CASSSFVGTGKNQETQYF TGTGCCAGCAGCTCTTTTGTAGGGACAGGGAAGAACCAAGAGACCCAGTACTTC
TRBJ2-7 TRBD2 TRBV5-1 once CASSLRAPTSVISYEQYF TGCGCCAGCAGCTTGAGGGCCCCCACTAGCGTAATCTCCTACGAGCAGTACTTC
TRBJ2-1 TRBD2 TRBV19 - CASSTGFSGRYNEQFF TGTGCCAGTAGTACTGGGTTTAGCGGGAGGTACAATGAGCAGTTCTTC
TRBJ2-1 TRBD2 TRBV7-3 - CASSPWTSGLNEQFF TGTGCCAGCAGCCCTTGGACTAGCGGGCTTAATGAGCAGTTCTTC
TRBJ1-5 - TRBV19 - CASSRGRRQPQHF TGTGCCAGTTCGAGGGGTCGGAGACAGCCCCAGCATTTT
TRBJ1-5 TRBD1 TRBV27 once CASRTGTGQPQHF TGTGCCAGCAGGACAGGGACTGGTCAGCCCCAGCATTTT
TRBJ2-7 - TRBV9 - CASSFYDRPDYEQYF TGTGCCAGCAGCTTCTACGACAGGCCAGACTACGAGCAGTACTTC
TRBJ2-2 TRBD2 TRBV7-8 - CASSLGTSEASNTGELFF TGTGCCAGCAGCTTAGGTACTAGCGAAGCTTCGAACACCGGGGAGCTGTTTTTT
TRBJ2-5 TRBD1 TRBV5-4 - CASSLLQGAGETQYF TGTGCCAGCAGCTTGCTGCAGGGGGCTGGGGAGACCCAGTACTTC
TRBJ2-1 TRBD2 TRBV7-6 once CASSLERLAGVGNEQFF TGTGCCAGCAGCTTAGAACGACTGGCGGGAGTTGGGAATGAGCAGTTCTTC
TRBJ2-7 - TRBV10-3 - CAISESQRGEQYF TGTGCCATCAGTGAGAGCCAACGTGGGGAGCAGTACTTC
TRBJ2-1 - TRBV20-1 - CSAIRGNEQFF TGCAGTGCTATTCGTGGGAATGAGCAGTTCTTC
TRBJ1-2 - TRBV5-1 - CASSLDDFNYGYTF TGCGCCAGCAGCCTGGATGACTTTAACTATGGCTACACCTTC
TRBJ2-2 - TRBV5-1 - CASSTGRNIITGELFF TGCGCCAGCAGCACTGGACGAAATATAATCACCGGGGAGCTGTTTTTT
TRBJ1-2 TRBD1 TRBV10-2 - CASSERQGDGYTF TGCGCCAGCAGTGAGCGACAGGGCGATGGCTACACCTTC
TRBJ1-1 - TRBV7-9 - CASSPDSEAFF TGTGCCAGCAGCCCCGACAGTGAAGCTTTCTTT
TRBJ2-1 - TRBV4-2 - CASSQGTAVEQFF TGTGCCAGCAGCCAAGGGACTGCCGTCGAGCAGTTCTTC
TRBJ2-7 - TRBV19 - CASSIVGGYEQYF TGTGCCAGTAGTATAGTCGGAGGCTACGAGCAGTACTTC
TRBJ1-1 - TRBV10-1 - CASSEFVQGPYTEAFF TGCGCCAGCAGTGAATTTGTACAGGGACCTTACACTGAAGCTTTCTTT
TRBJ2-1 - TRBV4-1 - CASSQVGRVSNEQFF TGCGCCAGCAGCCAAGTTGGCAGGGTGAGCAATGAGCAGTTCTTC
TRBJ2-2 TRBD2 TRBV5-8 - CASSYLGRGTGELFF TGTGCCAGCAGCTACCTGGGGCGGGGGACCGGGGAGCTGTTTTTT
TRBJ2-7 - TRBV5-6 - CASSFGVRFRYEQYF TGTGCCAGCAGCTTTGGGGTACGATTTCGATACGAGCAGTACTTC
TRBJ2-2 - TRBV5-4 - CASSLWAGRWTGELFF TGTGCCAGCAGCTTGTGGGCAGGGAGATGGACCGGGGAGCTGTTTTTT
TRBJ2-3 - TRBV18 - CASSPSFAAYNADTQYF TGTGCCAGCTCACCAAGTTTCGCAGCATATAACGCAGATACGCAGTATTTT
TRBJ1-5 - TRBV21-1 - CASSRGSNQPQHF TGTGCCAGCAGCAGAGGGAGTAATCAGCCCCAGCATTTT
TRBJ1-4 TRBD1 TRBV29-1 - CSVQGASEKLFF TGCAGCGTTCAGGGGGCTAGTGAAAAACTGTTTTTT
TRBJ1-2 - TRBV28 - CASSSDLTVYGYTF TGTGCCAGCAGCTCGGACCTCACTGTGTATGGCTACACCTTC
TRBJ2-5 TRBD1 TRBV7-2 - CASSRGGLGETQYF TGTGCCAGCAGCCGAGGGGGCTTGGGAGAGACCCAGTACTTC
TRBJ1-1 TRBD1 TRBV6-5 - CASSYGTGRNTEAFF TGTGCCAGCAGTTATGGGACAGGTCGGAACACTGAAGCTTTCTTT
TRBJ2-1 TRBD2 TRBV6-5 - CASSASGSRNEQFF TGTGCCAGCAGCGCTAGCGGGAGTCGCAATGAGCAGTTCTTC
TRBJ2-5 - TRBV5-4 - CASSLRQNGETQYF TGTGCCAGCAGCTTGAGGCAGAATGGCGAGACCCAGTACTTC
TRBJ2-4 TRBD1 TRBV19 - CASSPRPDRVVANIQYF TGTGCCAGTAGTCCCCGACCCGACAGGGTGGTCGCAAACATTCAGTACTTC
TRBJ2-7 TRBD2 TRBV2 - CASSTGLALYEQYF TGTGCCAGCAGTACCGGACTAGCGCTGTACGAGCAGTACTTC
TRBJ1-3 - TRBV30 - CAWSADRNTIYF TGTGCCTGGAGTGCGGATCGGAACACCATATATTTT
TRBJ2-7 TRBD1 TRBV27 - CASSSTRTGVYEQYF TGTGCCAGCAGTTCCACCCGGACAGGTGTCTACGAGCAGTACTTC
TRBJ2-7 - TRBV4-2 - CASSQDLEQYF TGTGCCAGCAGCCAAGATCTGGAACAGTACTTC
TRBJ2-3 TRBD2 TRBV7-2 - CASSAQNPGLVFTDTQYF TGTGCCAGCAGCGCGCAAAATCCGGGACTAGTATTCACAGATACGCAGTATTTT
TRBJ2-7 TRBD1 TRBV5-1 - CASQTRTGAFYEQYF TGCGCCAGCCAAACGAGGACAGGGGCATTCTACGAGCAGTACTTC